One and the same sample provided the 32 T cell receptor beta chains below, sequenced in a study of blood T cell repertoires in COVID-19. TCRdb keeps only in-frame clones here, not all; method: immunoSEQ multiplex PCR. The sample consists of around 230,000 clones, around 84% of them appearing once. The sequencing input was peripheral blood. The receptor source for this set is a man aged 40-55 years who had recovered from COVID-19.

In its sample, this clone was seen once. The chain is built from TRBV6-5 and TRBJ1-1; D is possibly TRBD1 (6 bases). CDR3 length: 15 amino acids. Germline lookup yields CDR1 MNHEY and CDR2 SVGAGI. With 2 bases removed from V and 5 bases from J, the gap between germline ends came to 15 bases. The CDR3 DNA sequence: TGTGCCAGCAGTTACGGATTAGGGGGTCGAACTGAAGCTTTCTTT. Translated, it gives CASSYGLGGRTEAFF.

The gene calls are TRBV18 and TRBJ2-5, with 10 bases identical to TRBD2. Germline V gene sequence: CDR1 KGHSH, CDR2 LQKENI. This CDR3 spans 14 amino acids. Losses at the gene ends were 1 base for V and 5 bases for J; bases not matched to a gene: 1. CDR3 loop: CASSPLTSGETQYF. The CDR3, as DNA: TGTGCCAGCTCACCACTGACTAGCGGGGAGACCCAGTACTTC.

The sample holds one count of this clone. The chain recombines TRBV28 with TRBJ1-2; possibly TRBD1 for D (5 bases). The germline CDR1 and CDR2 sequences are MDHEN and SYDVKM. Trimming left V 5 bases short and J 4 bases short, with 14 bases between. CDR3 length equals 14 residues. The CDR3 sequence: CASSVSGGVYGYTF. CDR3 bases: TGTGCCAGCAGTGTTTCGGGGGGTGTCTATGGCTACACCTTC.

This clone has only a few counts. CDR3 region: CASSQDVGTETYTGELFF. The CDR3 DNA sequence: TGCGCCAGCAGCCAAGATGTGGGGACAGAAACCTACACCGGGGAGCTGTTTTTT. The V gene is TRBV4-3, the J gene TRBJ2-2; TRBD1 agrees at 7 bases. CDR3 length: 18 residues. The germline CDR1 and CDR2 sequences are LGHNA and YSLEER. V shed 0 bases, J shed 3 bases, and the junction held 10 bases outside the gene matches.

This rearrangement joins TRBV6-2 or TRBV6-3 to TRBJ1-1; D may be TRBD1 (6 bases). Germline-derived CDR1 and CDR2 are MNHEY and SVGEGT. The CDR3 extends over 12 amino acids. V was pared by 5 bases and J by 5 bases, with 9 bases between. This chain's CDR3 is CASSNRVTEAFF. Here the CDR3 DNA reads TGTGCCAGCAGTAACAGGGTTACTGAAGCTTTCTTT.

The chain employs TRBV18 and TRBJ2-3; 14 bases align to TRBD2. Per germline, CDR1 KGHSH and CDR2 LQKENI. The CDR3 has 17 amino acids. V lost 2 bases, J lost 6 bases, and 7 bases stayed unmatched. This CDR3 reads CASSPGLAGGPLDTQYF. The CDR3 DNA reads TGTGCCAGCTCACCAGGACTAGCGGGGGGCCCCTTGGATACGCAGTATTTT.

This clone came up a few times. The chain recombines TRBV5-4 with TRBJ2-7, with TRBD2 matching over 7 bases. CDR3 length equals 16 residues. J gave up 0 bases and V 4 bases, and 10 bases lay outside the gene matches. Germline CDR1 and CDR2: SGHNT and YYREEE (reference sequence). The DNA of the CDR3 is TGTGCCAGCAGCGTCGGACTAGTGGGGAGCTCCTACGAGCAGTACTTC. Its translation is CASSVGLVGSSYEQYF.

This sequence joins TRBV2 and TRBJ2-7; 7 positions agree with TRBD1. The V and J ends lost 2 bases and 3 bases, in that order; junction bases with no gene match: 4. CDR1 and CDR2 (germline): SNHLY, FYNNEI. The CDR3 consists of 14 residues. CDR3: CASSENRDSYEQYF. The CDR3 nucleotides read TGTGCCAGCAGTGAAAACCGGGACAGCTACGAGCAGTACTTC.

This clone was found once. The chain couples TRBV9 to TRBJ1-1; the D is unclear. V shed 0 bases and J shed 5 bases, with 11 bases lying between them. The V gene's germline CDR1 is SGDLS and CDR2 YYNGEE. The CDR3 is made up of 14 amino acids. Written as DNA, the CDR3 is TGTGCCAGCAGCGTAGTAGCAGAGGAAACTGAAGCTTTCTTT. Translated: CASSVVAEETEAFF. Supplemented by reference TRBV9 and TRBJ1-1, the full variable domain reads DSGVTQTPKHLITATGQRVTLRCSPRSGDLSVYWYQQSLDQGLQFLIQYYNGEERAKGNILERFSAQQFPDLHSELNLSSLELGDSALYFCASSVVAEETEAFFGQGTRLTVV.

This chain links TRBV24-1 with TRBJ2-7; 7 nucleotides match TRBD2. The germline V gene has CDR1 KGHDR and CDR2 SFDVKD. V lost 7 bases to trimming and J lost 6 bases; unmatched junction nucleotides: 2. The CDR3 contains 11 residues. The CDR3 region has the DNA TGTGCCACCAGGGGGGGGTTCGAGCAGTACTTC. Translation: CATRGGFEQYF.

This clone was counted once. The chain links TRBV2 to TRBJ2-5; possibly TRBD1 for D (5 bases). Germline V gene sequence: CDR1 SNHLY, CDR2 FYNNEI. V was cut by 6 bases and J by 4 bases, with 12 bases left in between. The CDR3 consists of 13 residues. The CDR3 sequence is CASSLREGETQYF. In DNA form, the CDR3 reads TGTGCCAGCAGCCTCAGGGAAGGAGAGACCCAGTACTTC.

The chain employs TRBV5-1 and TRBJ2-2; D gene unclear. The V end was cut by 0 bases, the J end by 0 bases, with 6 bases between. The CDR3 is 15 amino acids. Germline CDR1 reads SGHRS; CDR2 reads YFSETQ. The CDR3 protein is CASSLAQANTGELFF. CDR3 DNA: TGCGCCAGCAGCTTGGCGCAGGCGAACACCGGGGAGCTGTTTTTT.

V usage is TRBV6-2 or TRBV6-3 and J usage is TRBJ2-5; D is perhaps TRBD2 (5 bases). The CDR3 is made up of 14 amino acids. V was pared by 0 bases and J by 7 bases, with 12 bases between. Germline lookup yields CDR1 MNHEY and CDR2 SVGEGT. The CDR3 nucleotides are TGTGCCAGCAGTTACTCGAACCTTCGGGGGACCCAGTACTTC. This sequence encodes CASSYSNLRGTQYF.

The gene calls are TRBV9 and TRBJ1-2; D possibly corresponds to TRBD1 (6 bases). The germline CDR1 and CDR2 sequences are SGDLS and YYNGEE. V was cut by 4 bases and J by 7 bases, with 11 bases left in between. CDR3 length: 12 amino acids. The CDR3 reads CASSRGALGYTF. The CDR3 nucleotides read TGTGCCAGCAGCCGGGGGGCGCTTGGCTACACCTTC.

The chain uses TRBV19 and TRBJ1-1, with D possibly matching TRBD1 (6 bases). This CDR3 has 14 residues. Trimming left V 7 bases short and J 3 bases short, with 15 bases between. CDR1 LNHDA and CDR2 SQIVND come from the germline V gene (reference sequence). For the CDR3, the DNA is TGTGCCAGTACCCCGGACAGCGATCACACTGAAGCTTTCTTT. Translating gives CASTPDSDHTEAFF.

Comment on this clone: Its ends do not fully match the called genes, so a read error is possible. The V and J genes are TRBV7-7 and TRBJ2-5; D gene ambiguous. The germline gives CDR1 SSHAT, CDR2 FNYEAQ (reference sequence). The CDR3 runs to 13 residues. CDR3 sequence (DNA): TGTGCTAGCAGCCCCTTTACTGTTGAGACCCAGTACTTC. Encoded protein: CASSPFTVETQYF.

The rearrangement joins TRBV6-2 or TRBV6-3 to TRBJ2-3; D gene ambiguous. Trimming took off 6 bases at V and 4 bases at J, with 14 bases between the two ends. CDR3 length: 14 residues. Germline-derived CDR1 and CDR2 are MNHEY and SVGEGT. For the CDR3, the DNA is TGTGCCAGCAGCCCCGTGATGGCCCCAGATACGCAGTATTTT. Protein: CASSPVMAPDTQYF.

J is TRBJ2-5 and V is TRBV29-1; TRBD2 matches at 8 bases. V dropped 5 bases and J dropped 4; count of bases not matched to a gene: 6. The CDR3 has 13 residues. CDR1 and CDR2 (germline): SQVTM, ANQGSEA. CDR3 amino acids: CSVLRAGVETQYF. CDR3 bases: TGCAGCGTTCTAAGAGCGGGGGTAGAGACCCAGTACTTC.

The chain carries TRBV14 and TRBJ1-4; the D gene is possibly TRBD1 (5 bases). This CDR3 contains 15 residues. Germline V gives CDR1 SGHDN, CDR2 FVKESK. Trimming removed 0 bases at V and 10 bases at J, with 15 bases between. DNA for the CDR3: TGTGCCAGCAGCCAAGAAGATGGCGGGGGAGGAAAACTGTTTTTT. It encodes CASSQEDGGGGKLFF.

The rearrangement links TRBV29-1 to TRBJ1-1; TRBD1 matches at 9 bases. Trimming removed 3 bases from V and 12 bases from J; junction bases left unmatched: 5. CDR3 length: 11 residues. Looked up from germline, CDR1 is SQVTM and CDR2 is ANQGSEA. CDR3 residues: CSVDWTGVTFF. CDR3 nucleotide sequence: TGCAGCGTTGATTGGACAGGGGTTACTTTCTTT.

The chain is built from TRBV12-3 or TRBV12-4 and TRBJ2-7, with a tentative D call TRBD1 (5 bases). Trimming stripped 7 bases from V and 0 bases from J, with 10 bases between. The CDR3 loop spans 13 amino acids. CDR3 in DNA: TGTGCCAGCACCCAGGGCGGCTCCTACGAGCAGTACTTC. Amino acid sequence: CASTQGGSYEQYF.

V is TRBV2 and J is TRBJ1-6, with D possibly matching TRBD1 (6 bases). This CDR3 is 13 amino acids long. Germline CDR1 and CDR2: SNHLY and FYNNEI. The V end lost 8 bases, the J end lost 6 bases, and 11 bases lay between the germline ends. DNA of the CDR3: TGTGCCAGCGCTGGGACACCTAATTCACCCCTCCACTTT. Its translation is CASAGTPNSPLHF.

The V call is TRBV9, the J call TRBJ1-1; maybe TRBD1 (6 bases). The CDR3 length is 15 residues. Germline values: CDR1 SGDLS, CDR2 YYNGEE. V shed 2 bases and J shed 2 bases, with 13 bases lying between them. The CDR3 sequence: CASSVSGHLNTEAFF. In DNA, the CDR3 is TGTGCCAGCAGCGTTTCGGGACATCTTAACACTGAAGCTTTCTTT.

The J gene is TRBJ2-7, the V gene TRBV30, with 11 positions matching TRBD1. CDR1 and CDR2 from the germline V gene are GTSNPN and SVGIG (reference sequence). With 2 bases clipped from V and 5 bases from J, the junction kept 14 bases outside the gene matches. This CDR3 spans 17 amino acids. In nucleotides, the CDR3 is TGTGCCTGGAGTCCCATTAAAACCGGGACAGGGGGAGACGAGCAGTACTTC. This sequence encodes CAWSPIKTGTGGDEQYF. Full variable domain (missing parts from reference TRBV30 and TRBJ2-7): SQTIHQWPATLVQPVGSPLSLECTVEGTSNPNLYWYRQAAGRGLQLLFYSVGIGQISSEVPQNLSASRPQDRQFILSSKKLLLSDSGFYLCAWSPIKTGTGGDEQYFGPGTRLTVT.

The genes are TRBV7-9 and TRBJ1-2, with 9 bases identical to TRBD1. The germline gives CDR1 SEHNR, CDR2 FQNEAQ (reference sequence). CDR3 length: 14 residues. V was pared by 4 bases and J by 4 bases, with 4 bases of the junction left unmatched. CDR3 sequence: CASSSPGQGYGYTF. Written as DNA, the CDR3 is TGTGCCAGCAGCTCACCGGGACAGGGCTATGGCTACACCTTC.

The CDR3 sequence: CASSLDSKSSPLHF. CDR3 DNA sequence: TGTGCCAGCAGCCTAGACAGTAAAAGTTCACCCCTCCACTTT. The chain combines TRBV7-2 with TRBJ1-6; possible D gene TRBD1, 5 bases. Trimming pared 5 bases from V and 9 bases from J, leaving 14 bases between. Germline loops: CDR1 SGHTA, CDR2 FQGNSA. There are 14 residues in the CDR3.

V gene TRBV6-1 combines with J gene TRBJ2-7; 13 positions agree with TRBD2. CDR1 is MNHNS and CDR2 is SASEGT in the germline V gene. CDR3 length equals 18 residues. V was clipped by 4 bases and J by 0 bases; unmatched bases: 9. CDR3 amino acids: CASSALGTSGASSYEQYF. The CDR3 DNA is TGTGCCAGCAGTGCCCTAGGGACTAGCGGGGCCAGCTCCTACGAGCAGTACTTC.

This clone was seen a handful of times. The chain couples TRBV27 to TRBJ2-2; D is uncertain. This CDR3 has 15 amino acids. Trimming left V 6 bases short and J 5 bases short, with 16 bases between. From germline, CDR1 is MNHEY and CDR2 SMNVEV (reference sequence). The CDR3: CASSPIVYSTGELFF. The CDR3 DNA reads TGTGCCAGCAGCCCGATAGTCTATTCAACCGGGGAGCTGTTTTTT.

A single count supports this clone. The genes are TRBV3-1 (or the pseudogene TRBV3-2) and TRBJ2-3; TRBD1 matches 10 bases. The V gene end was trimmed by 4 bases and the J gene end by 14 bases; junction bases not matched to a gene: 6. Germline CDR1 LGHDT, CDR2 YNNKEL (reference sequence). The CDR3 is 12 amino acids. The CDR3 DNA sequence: TGTGCCAGCAGCCTACCGGGACAGGGGCCGTATTTT. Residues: CASSLPGQGPYF.

The chain's CDR3 is CASSWGTGYNEQFF. The CDR3 DNA is TGCGCCAGCAGCTGGGGGACAGGCTACAATGAGCAGTTCTTC. The chain is built from TRBV5-1 and TRBJ2-1; TRBD1 matches at 8 bases. This CDR3 is 14 amino acids long. CDR1 SGHRS and CDR2 YFSETQ come from the germline V gene. V shed 3 bases, J shed 3 bases, and the junction held 2 bases outside the gene matches.

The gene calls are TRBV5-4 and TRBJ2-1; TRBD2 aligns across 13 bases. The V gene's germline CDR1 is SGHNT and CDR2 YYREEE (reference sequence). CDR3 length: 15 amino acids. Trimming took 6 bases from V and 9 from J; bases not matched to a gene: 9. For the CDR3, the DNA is TGTGCCAGCACCCTAGGACTAGCGGGGGAGACTGAGCAGTTCTTC. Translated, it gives CASTLGLAGETEQFF.

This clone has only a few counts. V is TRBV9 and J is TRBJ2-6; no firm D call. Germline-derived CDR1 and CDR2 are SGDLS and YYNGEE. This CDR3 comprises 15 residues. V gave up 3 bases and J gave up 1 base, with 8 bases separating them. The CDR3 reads CASSGAVSGANVLTF. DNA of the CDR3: TGTGCCAGCAGCGGGGCTGTATCTGGGGCCAACGTCCTGACTTTC. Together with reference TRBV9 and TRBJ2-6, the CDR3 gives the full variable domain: DSGVTQTPKHLITATGQRVTLRCSPRSGDLSVYWYQQSLDQGLQFLIQYYNGEERAKGNILERFSAQQFPDLHSELNLSSLELGDSALYFCASSGAVSGANVLTFGAGSRLTVL.